Listed below are T cell receptor beta chains from one sample, sequenced in a study of T cell responses to AZD1222 COVID-19 vaccine. Some clones are missing from TCRdb's copy, which holds only in-frame ones; the method was immunoSEQ multiplex PCR. The sample yields some 120,000 clones, approximately 85% seen once. The sample consisted of peripheral blood, taken on day 0 of AZD1222 vaccination. These receptors came from an adult in good health. The CDR3 runs from the conserved cysteine through the conserved F or W. The order of the fields is clone size, D gene, V gene, J gene, CDR3 protein, CDR3 DNA. A D gene is named only where the DNA matches it firmly. Size tells how often a clone was seen (once, few, many) or the class of an expanded clone, and some rows leave it out.

size: once; D: TRBD2; V: TRBV11-1; J: TRBJ2-7; CDR3: CASSLLAAGERNEQYF; DNA: TGTGCCAGCAGCTTGCTGGCGGCGGGAGAAAGAAACGAGCAGTACTTC
size: .; D: TRBD1; V: TRBV2; J: TRBJ1-5; CDR3: CASSQEQGGSNQPQHF; DNA: TGTGCCAGCAGCCAGGAACAGGGGGGAAGCAATCAGCCCCAGCATTTT
size: .; D: .; V: TRBV19; J: TRBJ2-5; CDR3: CASSMVGTSETQYF; DNA: TGTGCCAGTAGTATGGTCGGGACGAGCGAGACCCAGTACTTC
size: .; D: .; V: TRBV5-1; J: TRBJ2-5; CDR3: CASSLASIASETQYF; DNA: TGCGCCAGCAGCTTGGCCAGTATAGCCTCAGAGACCCAGTACTTC
size: .; D: .; V: TRBV9; J: TRBJ1-2; CDR3: CASSVAGYGYTF; DNA: TGTGCCAGCAGCGTCGCAGGCTATGGCTACACCTTC
size: .; D: .; V: TRBV30; J: TRBJ1-3; CDR3: CAWAPRGRGHSGNTIYF; DNA: TGTGCCTGGGCCCCCCGGGGGAGGGGCCACTCTGGAAACACCATATATTTT
size: .; D: TRBD1; V: TRBV27; J: TRBJ1-3; CDR3: CASSGDRGRGNTIYF; DNA: TGTGCCAGCAGTGGGGACAGGGGTAGGGGAAACACCATATATTTT
size: .; D: .; V: TRBV5-6; J: TRBJ1-2; CDR3: CASSLKPTGSSYGYTF; DNA: TGTGCCAGCAGCTTGAAACCAACAGGGTCCAGCTATGGCTACACCTTC
size: once; D: .; V: TRBV6-5; J: TRBJ1-6; CDR3: CALSWGRNSPLHF; DNA: TGTGCCCTTTCTTGGGGACGGAATTCACCCCTCCACTTT
size: few; D: .; V: TRBV30; J: TRBJ2-5; CDR3: CACPGPRYQETQYF; DNA: TGTGCCTGTCCGGGACCCCGGTACCAAGAGACCCAGTACTTC
size: .; D: .; V: TRBV19; J: TRBJ1-4; CDR3: CASRTGRTGEKLFF; DNA: TGTGCCAGTAGAACCGGACGGACGGGTGAAAAACTGTTTTTT
size: .; D: .; V: TRBV4-1; J: TRBJ2-7; CDR3: CASSQEDSSSYEQYF; DNA: TGCGCCAGCAGCCAAGAGGACTCAAGCTCCTACGAGCAGTACTTC
size: .; D: TRBD1; V: TRBV19; J: TRBJ2-1; CDR3: CASSSSPGQGYNEQFF; DNA: TGTGCCAGTAGTTCCTCCCCCGGACAGGGCTACAATGAGCAGTTCTTC
size: .; D: .; V: TRBV4-1; J: TRBJ2-7; CDR3: CASSPWTPYYEQYF; DNA: TGCGCCAGCAGCCCCTGGACCCCATACTACGAGCAGTACTTC
size: .; D: TRBD1; V: TRBV5-1; J: TRBJ2-3; CDR3: CASSPGTGVPDTQYF; DNA: TGCGCCAGCAGCCCCGGGACAGGGGTTCCAGATACGCAGTATTTT
size: .; D: .; V: TRBV15; J: TRBJ1-5; CDR3: CATSSGSGSGSQPQHF; DNA: TGTGCCACCAGCAGCGGTTCAGGTAGTGGTAGTCAGCCCCAGCATTTT
size: .; D: TRBD1; V: TRBV30; J: TRBJ1-6; CDR3: CAWNPGQGYSPLHF; DNA: TGTGCCTGGAACCCGGGACAGGGTTATTCACCCCTCCACTTT
size: .; D: .; V: TRBV4-1; J: TRBJ2-5; CDR3: CASSQGPGGETQYF; DNA: TGCGCCAGCAGCCAGGGACCCGGCGGAGAGACCCAGTACTTC
size: .; D: .; V: TRBV11-3; J: TRBJ1-1; CDR3: CASSFHPVGAAMNTEAFF; DNA: TGTGCCAGCAGCTTCCACCCGGTGGGGGCTGCCATGAACACTGAAGCTTTCTTT
size: .; D: .; V: TRBV3-1/TRBV3-2; J: TRBJ1-2; CDR3: CASSIRDLNYGYTF; DNA: TGTGCCAGCAGCATCCGGGACTTAAACTATGGCTACACCTTC
size: .; D: TRBD1; V: TRBV6-5; J: TRBJ1-2; CDR3: CASSYSGQGHGYTF; DNA: TGTGCCAGCAGTTACTCGGGACAGGGGCACGGCTACACCTTC
size: .; D: .; V: TRBV12-5; J: TRBJ2-1; CDR3: CASGLLGNYEQFF; DNA: TGTGCTAGTGGTTTACTAGGGAATTATGAGCAGTTCTTC
size: .; D: TRBD1; V: TRBV29-1; J: TRBJ1-1; CDR3: CSVEDRVRGNTEAFF; DNA: TGCAGCGTGGAAGACAGGGTCCGAGGGAACACTGAAGCTTTCTTT
size: .; D: .; V: TRBV6-5; J: TRBJ2-1; CDR3: CASSHRGSEQFF; DNA: TGTGCCAGCAGTCACCGGGGGAGTGAGCAGTTCTTC
size: .; D: TRBD1; V: TRBV5-1; J: TRBJ2-7; CDR3: CASSLVGGTGSYEQYF; DNA: TGCGCCAGCAGCTTGGTCGGTGGGACAGGCTCCTACGAGCAGTACTTC
size: .; D: TRBD2; V: TRBV5-4; J: TRBJ2-1; CDR3: CASSSPRTRDNEQFF; DNA: TGTGCCAGCAGCTCACCTCGGACTAGGGACAATGAGCAGTTCTTC
size: .; D: .; V: TRBV3-1/TRBV3-2; J: TRBJ1-1; CDR3: CASSRGGSNTEAFF; DNA: TGTGCCAGCAGCCGAGGCGGGTCTAACACTGAAGCTTTCTTT
size: .; D: .; V: TRBV3-1/TRBV3-2; J: TRBJ1-6; CDR3: CASSRAGNSPLHF; DNA: TGTGCCAGCAGCCGAGCAGGGAATTCACCCCTCCACTTT
size: .; D: .; V: TRBV9; J: TRBJ2-2; CDR3: CASSYRTAGELFF; DNA: TGTGCCAGCAGCTATAGGACAGCCGGGGAGCTGTTTTTT
size: once; D: .; V: TRBV5-1; J: TRBJ2-7; CDR3: CASSDNYEQYF; DNA: TGCGCCAGCAGCGACAACTACGAGCAGTACTTC
size: .; D: .; V: TRBV20-1; J: TRBJ1-2; CDR3: CSAREVYGYTF; DNA: TGCAGTGCTAGGGAGGTCTATGGCTACACCTTC
size: .; D: .; V: TRBV2; J: TRBJ2-1; CDR3: CASNPSTGNNEQFF; DNA: TGTGCCAGCAACCCTTCCACAGGGAACAATGAGCAGTTCTTC
size: .; D: .; V: TRBV6-1; J: TRBJ1-2; CDR3: CASSEATGLGYTF; DNA: TGTGCCAGCAGTGAAGCGACGGGTCTAGGCTACACCTTC
size: .; D: .; V: TRBV7-3; J: TRBJ2-1; CDR3: CASIPDGTPQFF; DNA: TGTGCCAGCATCCCAGACGGGACTCCCCAGTTCTTC
size: .; D: .; V: TRBV21-1; J: TRBJ2-2; CDR3: CASSLIKRGPGELFF; DNA: TGTGCCAGCAGCCTCATTAAGCGGGGGCCCGGGGAGCTGTTTTTT
size: .; D: .; V: TRBV5-4; J: TRBJ1-3; CDR3: CASSPGSGNTIYF; DNA: TGTGCCAGCAGCCCGGGCTCTGGAAACACCATATATTTT
size: once; D: .; V: TRBV10-3; J: TRBJ1-5; CDR3: CAISDPGTPDGQPQHF; DNA: TGTGCCATCAGTGACCCCGGGACTCCCGACGGACAGCCCCAGCATTTT
size: .; D: .; V: TRBV12-3/TRBV12-4; J: TRBJ1-1; CDR3: CASSLWGPEAFF; DNA: TGTGCCAGCAGTTTATGGGGCCCTGAAGCTTTCTTT
size: .; D: TRBD1; V: TRBV5-6; J: TRBJ1-1; CDR3: CASSLQGRGAFF; DNA: TGTGCCAGCAGCTTACAGGGGAGGGGGGCTTTCTTT
size: .; D: TRBD1; V: TRBV6-5; J: TRBJ1-4; CDR3: CASSADRGLEKLFF; DNA: TGTGCCAGCAGCGCGGACAGGGGGCTGGAAAAACTGTTTTTT
size: .; D: .; V: TRBV4-1; J: TRBJ2-3; CDR3: CATQPGPLTGGQGDTQYF; DNA: TGCGCCACCCAGCCAGGCCCCCTTACGGGGGGCCAGGGAGATACGCAGTATTTT
size: .; D: TRBD1; V: TRBV6-6; J: TRBJ1-2; CDR3: CATQDQGAPLVRYTF; DNA: TGTGCCACCCAAGACCAGGGGGCGCCCCTCGTACGCTACACCTTC
size: .; D: .; V: TRBV6-5; J: TRBJ2-1; CDR3: CASSRQYNEQFF; DNA: TGTGCCAGCAGTCGACAGTACAATGAGCAGTTCTTC
size: .; D: .; V: TRBV20-1; J: TRBJ1-2; CDR3: CSARDGYGYTF; DNA: TGCAGTGCTAGGGACGGCTATGGCTACACCTTC
size: .; D: .; V: TRBV19; J: TRBJ1-1; CDR3: CASNTGYTEAFF; DNA: TGTGCCTCCAATACGGGATACACTGAAGCTTTCTTT
size: .; D: .; V: TRBV20-1; J: TRBJ1-1; CDR3: CSALGNTEAFF; DNA: TGCAGTGCTCTGGGGAACACTGAAGCTTTCTTT
size: .; D: .; V: TRBV6-1; J: TRBJ2-7; CDR3: CASSESGISSYEQYF; DNA: TGTGCCAGCAGTGAATCAGGGATTAGCTCCTACGAGCAGTACTTC
size: once; D: .; V: TRBV13; J: TRBJ1-3; CDR3: CASSLGARGNTIYF; DNA: TGTGCCAGCAGCTTAGGAGCCAGGGGAAACACCATATATTTT
size: .; D: .; V: TRBV19; J: TRBJ1-6; CDR3: CASSISPVRSPLHF; DNA: TGTGCCAGTAGTATATCTCCGGTCCGATCACCCCTCCACTTT
size: once; D: .; V: TRBV2; J: TRBJ2-1; CDR3: CAYRVNGNEQFF; DNA: TGTGCCTACCGGGTGAATGGCAATGAGCAGTTCTTC
size: .; D: .; V: TRBV7-9; J: TRBJ2-5; CDR3: CAARTGLQETQYF; DNA: TGTGCCGCCCGAACAGGGTTACAAGAGACCCAGTACTTC
size: .; D: .; V: TRBV12-3/TRBV12-4; J: TRBJ1-5; CDR3: CASSFSGFQPQHF; DNA: TGTGCCAGCAGTTTCTCGGGGTTCCAGCCCCAGCATTTT
size: .; D: TRBD2; V: TRBV9; J: TRBJ2-3; CDR3: CASSSPRGSSGRDTDTQYF; DNA: TGTGCCAGCAGCTCACCCCGGGGGAGTAGCGGGAGAGACACAGATACGCAGTATTTT
size: .; D: .; V: TRBV7-2; J: TRBJ1-5; CDR3: CASSLGPGVSNQPQHF; DNA: TGTGCCAGCAGCTTGGGCCCCGGGGTGAGCAATCAGCCCCAGCATTTT